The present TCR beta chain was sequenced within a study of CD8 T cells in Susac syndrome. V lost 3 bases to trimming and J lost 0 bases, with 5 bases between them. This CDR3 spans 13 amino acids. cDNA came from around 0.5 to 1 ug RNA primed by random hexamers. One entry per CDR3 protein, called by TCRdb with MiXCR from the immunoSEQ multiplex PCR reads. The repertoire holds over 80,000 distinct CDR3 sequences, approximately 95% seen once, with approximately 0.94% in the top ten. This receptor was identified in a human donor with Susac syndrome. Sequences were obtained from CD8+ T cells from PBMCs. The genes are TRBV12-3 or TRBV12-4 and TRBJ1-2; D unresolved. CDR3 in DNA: TGTGCCAGCAGTTTGACCCCTAACTATGGCTACACCTTC. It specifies CASSLTPNYGYTF.